This TCR beta chain was identified in a study of CD4 T cells in relation to SARS-CoV-2 and coronaviruses. Unexposed donor CD4+ T cells date from about 2011-2018, before the COVID-19 pandemic. After around nine days of culture, CD4+ T cells were isolated. Cells permitting, SARS-CoV-2 S/N and four cold-coronavirus spikes were tested on unexposed-donor CD4+ T cells. The ends lost 4 bases at V and 6 bases at J; junction bases unmatched: 7. This CDR3 comprises 16 residues. The germline gives CDR1 SGHRS, CDR2 YFSETQ. This clone was counted only a few times. Its antigen is unknown. Method: immunoSEQ multiplex PCR; TCRdb's copy keeps in-frame clones and lacks some. The sample has some 20,000 clones; roughly 76% are singletons.

The sequence was obtained from a human donor in good health. The chain is built from TRBV5-1 and TRBJ2-3; 14 nucleotides line up with TRBD2. Sample: CD4+ T cells from PBMCs, cultured in vitro. In nucleotides, the CDR3 is TGCGCCAGCAGCGTCCAGGGACTAGCGGGAGTTGATACGCAGTATTTT. This translates into CASSVQGLAGVDTQYF.